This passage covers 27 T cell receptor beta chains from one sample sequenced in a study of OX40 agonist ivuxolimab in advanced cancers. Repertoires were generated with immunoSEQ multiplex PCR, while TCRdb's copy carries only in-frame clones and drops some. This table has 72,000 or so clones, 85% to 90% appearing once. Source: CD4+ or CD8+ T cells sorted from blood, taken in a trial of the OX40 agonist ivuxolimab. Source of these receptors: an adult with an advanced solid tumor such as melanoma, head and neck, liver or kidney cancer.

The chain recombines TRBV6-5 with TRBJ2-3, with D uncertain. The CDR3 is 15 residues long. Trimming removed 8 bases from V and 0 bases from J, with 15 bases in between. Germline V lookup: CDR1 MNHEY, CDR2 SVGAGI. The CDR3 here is CASRQVSTSTDTQYF. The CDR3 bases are TGTGCCAGCCGGCAGGTTTCCACTAGCACAGATACGCAGTATTTT.

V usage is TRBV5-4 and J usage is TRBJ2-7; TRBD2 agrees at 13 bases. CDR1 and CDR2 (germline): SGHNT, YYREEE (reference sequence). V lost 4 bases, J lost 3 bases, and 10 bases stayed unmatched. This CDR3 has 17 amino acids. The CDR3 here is CASSPGLAGIWYYEQYF. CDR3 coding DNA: TGTGCCAGCAGCCCGGGACTAGCGGGGATCTGGTACTACGAGCAGTACTTC. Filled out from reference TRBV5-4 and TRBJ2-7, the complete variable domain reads ETGVTQSPTHLIKTRGQQVTLRCSSQSGHNTVSWYQQALGQGPQFIFQYYREEENGRGNFPPRFSGLQFPNYSSELNVNALELDDSALYLCASSPGLAGIWYYEQYFGPGTRLTVT.

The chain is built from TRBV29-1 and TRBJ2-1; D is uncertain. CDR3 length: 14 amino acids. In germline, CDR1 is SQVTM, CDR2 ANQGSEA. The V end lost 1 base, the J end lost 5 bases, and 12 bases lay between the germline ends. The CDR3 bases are TGCAGCGTTGAAGGCAGCGACGGCAACAATGAGCAGTTCTTC. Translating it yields CSVEGSDGNNEQFF.

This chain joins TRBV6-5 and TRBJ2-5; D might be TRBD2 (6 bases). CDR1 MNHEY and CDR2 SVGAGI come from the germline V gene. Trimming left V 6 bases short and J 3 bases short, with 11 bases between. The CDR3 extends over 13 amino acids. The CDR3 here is CASRFSGEETQYF. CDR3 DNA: TGTGCCAGCAGGTTCTCGGGGGAAGAGACCCAGTACTTC.

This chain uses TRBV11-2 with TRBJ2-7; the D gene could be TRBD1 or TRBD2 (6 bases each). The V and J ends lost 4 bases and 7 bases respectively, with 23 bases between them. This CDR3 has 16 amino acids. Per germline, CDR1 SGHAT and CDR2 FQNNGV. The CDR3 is CASSSRRAGVSGEQYF. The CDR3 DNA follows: TGTGCCAGCAGCTCTCGGAGGGCAGGGGTATCGGGTGAGCAGTACTTC.

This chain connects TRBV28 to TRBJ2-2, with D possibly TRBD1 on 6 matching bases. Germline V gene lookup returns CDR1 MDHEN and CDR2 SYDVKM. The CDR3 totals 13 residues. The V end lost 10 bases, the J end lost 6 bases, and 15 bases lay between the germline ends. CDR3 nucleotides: TGTGCCACTAAGACAGGTCCGGCCGGGGAGCTGTTTTTT. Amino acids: CATKTGPAGELFF.

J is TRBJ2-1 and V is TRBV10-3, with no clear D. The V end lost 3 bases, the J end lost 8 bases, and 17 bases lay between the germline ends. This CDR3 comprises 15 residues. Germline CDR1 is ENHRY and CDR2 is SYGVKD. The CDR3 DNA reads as TGTGCCATCAGTGACCGGGCGTCGGACGCCGATGAGCAGTTCTTC. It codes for CAISDRASDADEQFF.

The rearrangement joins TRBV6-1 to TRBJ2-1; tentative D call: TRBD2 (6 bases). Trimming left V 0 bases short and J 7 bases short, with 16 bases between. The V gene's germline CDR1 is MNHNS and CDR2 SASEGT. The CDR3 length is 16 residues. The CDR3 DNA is TGTGCCAGCAGTGAAGCGACGCGGGGTTGGGGAAATGAGCAGTTCTTC. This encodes CASSEATRGWGNEQFF.

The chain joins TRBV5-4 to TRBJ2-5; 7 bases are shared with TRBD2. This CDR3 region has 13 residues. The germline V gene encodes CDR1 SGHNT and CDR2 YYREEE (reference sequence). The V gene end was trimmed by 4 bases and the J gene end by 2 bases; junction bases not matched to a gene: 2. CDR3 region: CASSGGRQETQYF. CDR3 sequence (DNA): TGTGCCAGCAGCGGCGGGAGACAAGAGACCCAGTACTTC.

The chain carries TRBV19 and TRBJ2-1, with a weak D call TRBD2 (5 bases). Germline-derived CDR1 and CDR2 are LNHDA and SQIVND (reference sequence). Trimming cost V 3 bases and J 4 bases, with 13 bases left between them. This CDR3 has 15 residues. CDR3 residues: CASSMAWGVYNEQFF. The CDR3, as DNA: TGTGCCAGTAGTATGGCATGGGGAGTTTACAATGAGCAGTTCTTC.

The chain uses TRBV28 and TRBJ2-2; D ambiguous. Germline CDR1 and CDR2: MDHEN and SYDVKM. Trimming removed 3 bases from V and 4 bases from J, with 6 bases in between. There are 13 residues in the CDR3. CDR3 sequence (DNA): TGTGCCAGCAGTTTTGCACGCACCGGGGAGCTGTTTTTT. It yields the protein CASSFARTGELFF.

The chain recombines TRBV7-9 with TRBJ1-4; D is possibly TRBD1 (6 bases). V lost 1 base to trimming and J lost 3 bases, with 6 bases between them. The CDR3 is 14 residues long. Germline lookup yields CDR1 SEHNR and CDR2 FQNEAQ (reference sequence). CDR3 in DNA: TGTGCCAGCAGCTTAGAGGGGGCTAATGAAAAACTGTTTTTT. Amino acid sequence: CASSLEGANEKLFF.

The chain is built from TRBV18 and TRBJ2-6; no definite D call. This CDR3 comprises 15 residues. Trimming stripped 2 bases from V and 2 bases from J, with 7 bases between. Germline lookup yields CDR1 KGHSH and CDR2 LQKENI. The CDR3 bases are TGTGCCAGCTCACCATTGGCAGCTGGGGCCAACGTCCTGACTTTC. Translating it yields CASSPLAAGANVLTF.

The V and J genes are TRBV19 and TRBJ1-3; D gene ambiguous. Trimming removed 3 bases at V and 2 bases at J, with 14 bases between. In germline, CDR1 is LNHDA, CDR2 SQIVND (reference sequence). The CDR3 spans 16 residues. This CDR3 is CASSIGRDTTGNTIYF. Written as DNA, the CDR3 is TGTGCCAGTAGTATCGGTCGGGATACCACTGGAAACACCATATATTTT.

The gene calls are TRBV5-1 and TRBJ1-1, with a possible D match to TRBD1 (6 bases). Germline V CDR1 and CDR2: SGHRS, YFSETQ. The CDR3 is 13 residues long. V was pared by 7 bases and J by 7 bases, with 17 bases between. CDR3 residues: CASAYRDLNEAFF. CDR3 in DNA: TGCGCCAGCGCCTACAGGGACCTCAATGAAGCTTTCTTT.

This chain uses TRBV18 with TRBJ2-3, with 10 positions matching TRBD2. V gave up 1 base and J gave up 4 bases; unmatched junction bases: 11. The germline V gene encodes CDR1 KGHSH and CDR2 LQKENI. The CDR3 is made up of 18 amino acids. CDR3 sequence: CASSPLLASGSLADTQYF. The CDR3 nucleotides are TGTGCCAGCTCACCACTTTTGGCTAGCGGGAGCCTGGCAGATACGCAGTATTTT.

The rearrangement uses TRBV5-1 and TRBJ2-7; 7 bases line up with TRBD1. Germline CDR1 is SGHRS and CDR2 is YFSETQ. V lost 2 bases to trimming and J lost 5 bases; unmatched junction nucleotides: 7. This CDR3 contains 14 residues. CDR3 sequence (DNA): TGCGCCAGCAGCTTCGAGACAGGGCAAAACGAGCAGTACTTC. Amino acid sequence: CASSFETGQNEQYF.

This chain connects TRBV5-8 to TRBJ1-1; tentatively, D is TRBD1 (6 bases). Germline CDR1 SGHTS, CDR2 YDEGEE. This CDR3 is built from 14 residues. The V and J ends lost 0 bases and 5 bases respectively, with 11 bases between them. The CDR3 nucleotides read TGTGCCAGCAGCTTGGGGCAGGGGCTAACTGAAGCTTTCTTT. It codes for CASSLGQGLTEAFF.

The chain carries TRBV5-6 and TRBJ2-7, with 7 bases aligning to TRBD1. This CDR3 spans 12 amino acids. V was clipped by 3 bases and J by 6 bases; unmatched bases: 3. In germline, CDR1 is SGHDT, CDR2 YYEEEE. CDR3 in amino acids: CASSWGQFEQYF. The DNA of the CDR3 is TGTGCCAGCAGCTGGGGACAGTTCGAGCAGTACTTC.

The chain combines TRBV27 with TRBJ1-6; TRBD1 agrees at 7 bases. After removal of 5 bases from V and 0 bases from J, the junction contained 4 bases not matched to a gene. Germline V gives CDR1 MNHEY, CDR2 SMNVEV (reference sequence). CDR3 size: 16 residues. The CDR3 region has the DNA TGTGCCAGCAGTCCCCGGGACAGCTCCTATAATTCACCCCTCCACTTT. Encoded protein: CASSPRDSSYNSPLHF.

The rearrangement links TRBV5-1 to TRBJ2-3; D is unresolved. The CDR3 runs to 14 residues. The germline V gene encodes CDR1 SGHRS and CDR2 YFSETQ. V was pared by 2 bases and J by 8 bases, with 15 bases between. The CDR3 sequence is CASSLNPDPGTQYF. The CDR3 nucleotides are TGCGCCAGCAGCTTAAATCCCGACCCCGGTACGCAGTATTTT. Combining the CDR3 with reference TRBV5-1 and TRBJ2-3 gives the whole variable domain KAGVTQTPRYLIKTRGQQVTLSCSPISGHRSVSWYQQTPGQGLQFLFEYFSETQRNKGNFPGRFSGRQFSNSRSEMNVSTLELGDSALYLCASSLNPDPGTQYFGPGTRLTVL.

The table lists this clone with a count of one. The CDR3 DNA reads as TGTGCCAGCAGCCCTCTAGCGGGGCGTGGGGATACGCAGTATTTT. It translates to CASSPLAGRGDTQYF. The chain carries TRBV7-8 and TRBJ2-3; 9 bases agree with TRBD2. V shed 5 bases and J 6 bases; nucleotides not matched to a gene: 9. The CDR3 is made up of 15 amino acids. Germline V gene data show CDR1 as SGHVS and CDR2 as FQNEAQ.

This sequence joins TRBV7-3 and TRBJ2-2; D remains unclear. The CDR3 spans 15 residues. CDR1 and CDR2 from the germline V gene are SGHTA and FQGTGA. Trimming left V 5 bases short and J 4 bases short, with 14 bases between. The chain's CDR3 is CASSLLPSGTGELFF. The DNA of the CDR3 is TGTGCCAGCAGCCTCCTCCCTAGTGGCACCGGGGAGCTGTTTTTT.

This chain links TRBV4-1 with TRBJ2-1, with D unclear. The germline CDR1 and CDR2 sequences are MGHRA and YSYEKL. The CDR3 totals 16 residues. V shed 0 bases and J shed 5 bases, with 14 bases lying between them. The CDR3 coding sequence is TGCGCCAGCAGCCAAGATTCGATTTTCCGGGACAATGAGCAGTTCTTC. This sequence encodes CASSQDSIFRDNEQFF.

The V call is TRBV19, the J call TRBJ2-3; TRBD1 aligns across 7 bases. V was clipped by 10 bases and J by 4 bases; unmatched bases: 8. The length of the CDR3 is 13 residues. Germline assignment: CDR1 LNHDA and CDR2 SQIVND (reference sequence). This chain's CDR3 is CATTKTGSDTQYF. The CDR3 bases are TGTGCCACCACTAAGACAGGGTCAGATACGCAGTATTTT. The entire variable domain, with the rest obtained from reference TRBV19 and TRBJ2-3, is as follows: DGGITQSPKYLFRKEGQNVTLSCEQNLNHDAMYWYRQDPGQGLRLIYYSQIVNDFQKGDIAEGYSVSREKKESFPLTVTSAQKNPTAFYLCATTKTGSDTQYFGPGTRLTVL.

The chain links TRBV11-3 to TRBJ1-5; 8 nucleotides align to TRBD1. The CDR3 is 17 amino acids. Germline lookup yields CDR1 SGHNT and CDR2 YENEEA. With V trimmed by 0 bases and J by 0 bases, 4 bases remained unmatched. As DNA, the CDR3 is TGTGCCAGCAGCTTAGAGGGACAGGCGAATAGCAATCAGCCCCAGCATTTT. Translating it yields CASSLEGQANSNQPQHF.

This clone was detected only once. CDR3 sequence: CASSSDSSGNTIYF. The CDR3 nucleotides read TGCGCCAGCAGCTCGGACAGCTCTGGAAACACCATATATTTT. V is TRBV5-1 and J is TRBJ1-3, with D possibly TRBD1 on 6 matching bases. This CDR3 contains 14 residues. Trimming left V 3 bases short and J 0 bases short, with 7 bases between. From germline, CDR1 is SGHRS and CDR2 YFSETQ.